Listed here are 26 T cell receptor beta chains from one sample, sequenced in a study of blood T cell repertoires in COVID-19. TCRdb's table, derived via immunoSEQ multiplex PCR, lists solely in-frame clones and lacks some. Here the sample spans 150,000 to 200,000 clones, around nine tenths being singletons. The specimen sequenced was peripheral blood. All receptors come from a man aged 70-80 years with acute or convalescent COVID-19.

The chain combines TRBV5-1 with TRBJ2-1, with 8 bases that match TRBD1. The CDR3 covers 13 residues. V was clipped by 4 bases and J by 7 bases; unmatched bases: 4. CDR1 SGHRS and CDR2 YFSETQ come from the germline V gene. The CDR3 reads CASSTDRENEQFF. The CDR3 region has the DNA TGCGCCAGCAGCACGGACAGGGAGAATGAGCAGTTCTTC.

The CDR3 spells CASTREGNGNTIYF. The CDR3 DNA sequence: TGTGCCAGCACAAGGGAGGGAAACGGAAACACCATATATTTT. The V and J genes are TRBV5-4 and TRBJ1-3; the D is unclear. The germline V gene has CDR1 SGHNT and CDR2 YYREEE (reference sequence). V lost 6 bases, J lost 4 bases, and 14 bases lay in between. This CDR3 spans 14 amino acids. Looking up the rest from reference TRBV5-4 and TRBJ1-3 gives the full variable domain: ETGVTQSPTHLIKTRGQQVTLRCSSQSGHNTVSWYQQALGQGPQFIFQYYREEENGRGNFPPRFSGLQFPNYSSELNVNALELDDSALYLCASTREGNGNTIYFGEGSWLTVV.

This rearrangement joins TRBV28 to TRBJ2-2, with D perhaps matching TRBD1 (5 bases). Germline V gene sequence: CDR1 MDHEN, CDR2 SYDVKM. The CDR3 covers 16 residues. The V end lost 5 bases, the J end lost 7 bases, and 20 bases lay between the germline ends. CDR3 region: CASSPEAAGSSGELFF. CDR3 nucleotide sequence: TGTGCCAGCAGTCCCGAGGCGGCAGGGTCGAGCGGGGAGCTGTTTTTT.

The V and J genes are TRBV30 and TRBJ2-3; D remains ambiguous. Germline-derived CDR1 and CDR2 are GTSNPN and SVGIG (reference sequence). The CDR3 contains 14 residues. V lost 0 bases and J lost 1, with 8 bases in between. Here the CDR3 reads CAWSVQAGTDTQYF. CDR3 nucleotide sequence: TGTGCCTGGAGTGTGCAGGCCGGCACAGATACGCAGTATTTT.

The rearrangement uses TRBV5-4 and TRBJ1-1; D unclear. CDR3 length: 15 amino acids. V lost 4 bases, J lost 4 bases, and 17 bases lay in between. Germline CDR1 SGHNT, CDR2 YYREEE (reference sequence). In DNA form, the CDR3 reads TGTGCCAGCAGCCTAGCACTGACTCGCGTCACTGAAGCTTTCTTT. Translated, it gives CASSLALTRVTEAFF. The full variable domain, with the rest looked up from reference TRBV5-4 and TRBJ1-1, is ETGVTQSPTHLIKTRGQQVTLRCSSQSGHNTVSWYQQALGQGPQFIFQYYREEENGRGNFPPRFSGLQFPNYSSELNVNALELDDSALYLCASSLALTRVTEAFFGQGTRLTVV.

This clone appeared a single time. The rearrangement joins TRBV2 to TRBJ2-3, with unresolved D. CDR1 and CDR2 (germline): SNHLY, FYNNEI. The CDR3 has 15 residues. The V end was cut by 10 bases, the J end by 1 base, with 18 bases between. CDR3 coding DNA: TGTGCCATCAGCCCATTCGGTGGTGGCACAGATACGCAGTATTTT. Its translation: CAISPFGGGTDTQYF. Based on the CDR3 plus reference TRBV2 and TRBJ2-3, the full variable domain is EPEVTQTPSHQVTQMGQEVILRCVPISNHLYFYWYRQILGQKVEFLVSFYNNEISEKSEIFDDQFSVERPDGSNFTLKIRSTKLEDSAMYFCAISPFGGGTDTQYFGPGTRLTVL.

The chain uses TRBV19 and TRBJ1-2; D gene ambiguous. CDR1 is LNHDA and CDR2 is SQIVND in the germline V gene (reference sequence). V was clipped by 5 bases and J by 4 bases, with 14 bases between them. This CDR3 has 14 amino acids. CDR3 DNA sequence: TGTGCCAGTAGTCCTCAATCCGAGGGCTATGGCTACACCTTC. Its translation is CASSPQSEGYGYTF. The full variable domain, with the rest looked up from reference TRBV19 and TRBJ1-2, is DGGITQSPKYLFRKEGQNVTLSCEQNLNHDAMYWYRQDPGQGLRLIYYSQIVNDFQKGDIAEGYSVSREKKESFPLTVTSAQKNPTAFYLCASSPQSEGYGYTFGSGTRLTVV.

This chain joins TRBV27 and TRBJ2-1; 11 bases are a match to TRBD2. The V gene end was trimmed by 2 bases and the J gene end by 3 bases; junction bases not matched to a gene: 3. Germline CDR1 reads MNHEY; CDR2 reads SMNVEV (reference sequence). The CDR3 contains 16 residues. CDR3 nucleotides: TGTGCCAGCAGTTTAATGACTAGCGGGATCTACAATGAGCAGTTCTTC. This gives the protein CASSLMTSGIYNEQFF.

The J gene is TRBJ2-6, the V gene TRBV4-3; a weak D match, TRBD2 (5 bases). The CDR3 spans 15 residues. CDR1 and CDR2 from the germline V gene are LGHNA and YSLEER. Trimming took 4 bases from V and 1 from J, leaving 8 bases between them. CDR3 DNA: TGCGCCAGCAGCCCTCGCGGGTCTGGGGCCAACGTCCTGACTTTC. Translating it yields CASSPRGSGANVLTF.

CDR3 amino acids: CASSPAGQFNEKLFF. DNA for the CDR3: TGTGCCAGCAGTCCGGCCGGACAGTTTAATGAAAAACTGTTTTTT. This rearrangement joins TRBV27 to TRBJ1-4, with D maybe TRBD1 (6 bases). CDR1 is MNHEY and CDR2 is SMNVEV in the germline V gene (reference sequence). There are 15 residues in the CDR3. The germline V and J ends were trimmed by 5 bases and 4 bases, with 14 bases remaining between them.

The rearrangement uses TRBV6-5 and TRBJ1-1; D is ambiguous. V was pared by 6 bases and J by 4 bases, with 9 bases between. CDR1 and CDR2 from the germline V gene are MNHEY and SVGAGI. This CDR3 has 12 residues. Written as DNA, the CDR3 is TGTGCCAGCAGCGGACTGCTCACTGAAGCTTTCTTT. This translates into CASSGLLTEAFF.

This chain links TRBV7-3 with TRBJ2-7, with a weak D call TRBD1 (7 bases). The germline gives CDR1 SGHTA, CDR2 FQGTGA. The V and J ends lost 5 bases and 6 bases respectively, with 14 bases between them. The CDR3 contains 13 residues. This chain's CDR3 is CASSPGDRPEQYF. The CDR3, as DNA: TGTGCCAGCAGCCCGGGGGACAGACCCGAGCAGTACTTC.

The chain recombines TRBV11-2 with TRBJ2-5, with D possibly matching TRBD2 (6 bases). Germline V gives CDR1 SGHAT, CDR2 FQNNGV. The CDR3 length is 13 residues. V was trimmed by 4 bases and J by 4 bases, leaving 10 bases between them. CDR3 amino acids: CASSSGLPETQYF. The CDR3 DNA follows: TGTGCCAGCAGCTCCGGACTACCAGAGACCCAGTACTTC.

This clone was seen more than once but under ten times. This chain uses TRBV7-2 with TRBJ2-5, with D perhaps matching TRBD1 (6 bases). V lost 2 bases and J lost 4, with 8 bases in between. The germline gives CDR1 SGHTA, CDR2 FQGNSA. The CDR3 consists of 13 residues. CDR3 nucleotides: TGTGCCAGCAGCTTAAGCAGGGGAGAGACCCAGTACTTC. Translation gives CASSLSRGETQYF. Drawing the rest from reference TRBV7-2 and TRBJ2-5, the complete variable domain is GAGVSQSPSNKVTEKGKDVELRCDPISGHTALYWYRQSLGQGLEFLIYFQGNSAPDKSGLPSDRFSAERTGGSVSTLTIQRTQQEDSAVYLCASSLSRGETQYFGPGTRLLVL.

Points on this clone: Other DNA variants within this sample encode the same CDR3. The rearrangement joins TRBV9 to TRBJ2-1, with D perhaps TRBD2 (7 bases). V gave up 4 bases and J gave up 4 bases, with 12 bases separating them. Germline V CDR1 and CDR2: SGDLS, YYNGEE. CDR3 length: 14 amino acids. The CDR3 nucleotides are TGTGCCAGCAGCAGCGCGGGGGCATACAATGAGCAGTTCTTC. It codes for CASSSAGAYNEQFF.

This rearrangement joins TRBV9 to TRBJ2-7, with 7 bases aligning to TRBD2. With V trimmed by 0 bases and J by 3 bases, 18 bases remained unmatched. Germline assignment: CDR1 SGDLS and CDR2 YYNGEE. CDR3 length: 19 residues. The CDR3 DNA reads TGTGCCAGCAGCGTAGACTTGGGGCAGGGCGGGAGCCTCGACTACGAGCAGTACTTC. This codes for CASSVDLGQGGSLDYEQYF.

The chain joins TRBV21-1 to TRBJ2-7; TRBD2, the table's D call, lacks a check against the DNA. TRBV21-1 has pseudogene status. CDR3 length: 12 residues. The CDR3 region is CASSKGSYEQYF. The CDR3 DNA follows: TGTGCCAGCAGCAAAGGGAGCTACGAGCAGTACTTC.

The J gene is TRBJ1-5, the V gene TRBV24-1; TRBD1 matches at 9 bases. This CDR3 has 16 residues. J lost 2 bases, V lost 4 bases, and 5 bases had no gene match. CDR1 and CDR2 from the germline V gene are KGHDR and SFDVKD. The CDR3 loop reads CATSETRQGGNQPQHF. CDR3 bases: TGTGCCACCAGTGAAACCCGACAGGGGGGCAATCAGCCCCAGCATTTT.

This clone came up a few times. The chain carries TRBV2 and TRBJ1-4; 8 bases align to TRBD1. The V segment lost 6 bases and the J segment 8 bases; nucleotides outside the gene matches: 8. The germline V gene has CDR1 SNHLY and CDR2 FYNNEI. This CDR3 spans 14 amino acids. The CDR3 is CASRRTGSSEKLFF. DNA for the CDR3: TGTGCCAGCAGAAGGACAGGGAGCAGCGAAAAACTGTTTTTT. Full variable domain (outside the CDR3, taken from reference TRBV2 and TRBJ1-4): EPEVTQTPSHQVTQMGQEVILRCVPISNHLYFYWYRQILGQKVEFLVSFYNNEISEKSEIFDDQFSVERPDGSNFTLKIRSTKLEDSAMYFCASRRTGSSEKLFFGSGTQLSVL.

V is TRBV28 and J is TRBJ1-1; D not resolved. The germline V gene encodes CDR1 MDHEN and CDR2 SYDVKM. This CDR3 is 12 amino acids long. Trimming shortened V by 7 bases and J by 8 bases, and 14 bases separated the two germline ends. CDR3 nucleotide sequence: TGTGCCAGCACTGACTCGGCAAACGAAGCTTTCTTT. Residues: CASTDSANEAFF.

The J gene is TRBJ2-4, the V gene TRBV30; TRBD2 matches 12 bases. This CDR3 is built from 17 residues. Germline values: CDR1 GTSNPN, CDR2 SVGIG (reference sequence). V dropped 1 base and J dropped 7; count of bases not matched to a gene: 11. The CDR3 protein is CAWSGRSSGRAVNIQYF. The CDR3 nucleotides are TGTGCCTGGAGTGGTAGGTCTAGCGGGAGGGCCGTGAACATTCAGTACTTC.

The chain uses TRBV29-1 and TRBJ2-3, with D perhaps matching TRBD2 (6 bases). Trimming pared 8 bases from V and 4 bases from J, leaving 19 bases between. Germline V CDR1 and CDR2: SQVTM, ANQGSEA. This CDR3 region has 14 residues. The DNA of the CDR3 is TGCAGCTCCTCGGAGGGCAGCGAGGCAGATACGCAGTATTTT. This encodes CSSSEGSEADTQYF.

The chain employs TRBV5-6 and TRBJ1-1; 8 positions agree with TRBD1. This CDR3 contains 14 residues. Germline V gene sequence: CDR1 SGHDT, CDR2 YYEEEE. Trimming removed 4 bases from V and 0 bases from J; junction bases left unmatched: 2. CDR3 amino acids: CASSETGVNTEAFF. The DNA for the CDR3 is TGTGCCAGCAGCGAGACAGGGGTGAACACTGAAGCTTTCTTT. Full variable domain (missing parts from reference TRBV5-6 and TRBJ1-1): DAGVTQSPTHLIKTRGQQVTLRCSPKSGHDTVSWYQQALGQGPQFIFQYYEEEERQRGNFPDRFSGHQFPNYSSELNVNALLLGDSALYLCASSETGVNTEAFFGQGTRLTVV.

The V call is TRBV10-3, the J call TRBJ1-2; possible D gene TRBD1, 5 bases. CDR1 and CDR2 (germline): ENHRY, SYGVKD. The length of the CDR3 is 14 residues. Trimming pared 4 bases from V and 3 bases from J, leaving 12 bases between. The CDR3 loop reads CAISGGERDYGYTF. The CDR3 DNA is TGTGCCATCAGTGGGGGGGAAAGGGACTATGGCTACACCTTC.

The gene calls are TRBV28 and TRBJ2-7; the match to TRBD2 covers 7 bases. This CDR3 has 14 amino acids. From germline, CDR1 is MDHEN and CDR2 SYDVKM. J was trimmed by 3 bases and V by 6 bases; bases with no gene match: 8. CDR3 amino acids: CASSRAGDDYEQYF. Here the CDR3 DNA reads TGTGCCAGCAGCCGGGCGGGGGATGACTACGAGCAGTACTTC.

The chain couples TRBV3-1 (or the pseudogene TRBV3-2) to TRBJ2-7, with TRBD1 matching 9 bases. Trimming removed 6 bases from V and 6 bases from J; junction bases left unmatched: 9. Germline V gene lookup returns CDR1 LGHDT and CDR2 YNNKEL (reference sequence). The CDR3 contains 14 residues. DNA for the CDR3: TGTGCCAGCAGTTTCCGGGACAGGGAGGGCGAGCAGTACTTC. Protein product: CASSFRDREGEQYF.